Each of the 6 T cell receptor beta chains below was sequenced from the same sample in a study of T cells in Graves' hyperthyroidism and ophthalmopathy. Amplification targeted TCR beta CDR3 regions from RNA transcripts. The HTBI primer set was used in a first-round RT-PCR of the TCR CDR3. One entry per CDR3 protein results from TCRdb running MiXCR on the multiplex PCR reads. Of more than 150,000 distinct CDR3 sequences in the sample, over 15% were seen once. Sequenced input: blood. These TCRs come from a woman aged 45-65 years with Graves' hyperthyroidism.

This chain links TRBV18 with TRBJ2-7; the D gene is possibly TRBD2 (5 bases). From germline, CDR1 is KGHSH and CDR2 LQKENI. Trimming left V 3 bases short and J 3 bases short, with 15 bases between. This CDR3 has 15 residues. CDR3 loop: CASSPAPSGGYEQYF. As DNA, the CDR3 is TGTGCCAGCTCACCCGCTCCATCCGGAGGCTACGAGCAGTACTTC. Full variable domain (rest looked up from reference TRBV18 and TRBJ2-7): NAGVMQNPRHLVRRRGQEARLRCSPMKGHSHVYWYRQLPEEGLKFMVYLQKENIIDESGMPKERFSAEFPKEGPSILRIQQVVRGDSAAYFCASSPAPSGGYEQYFGPGTRLTVT.

In this sample, this clonotype turned up many times. The chain combines TRBV7-9 with TRBJ2-6; no clear D. Trimming shortened V by 4 bases and J by 8 bases, and 9 bases separated the two germline ends. CDR1 SEHNR and CDR2 FQNEAQ come from the germline V gene (reference sequence). The CDR3 covers 13 residues. In DNA form, the CDR3 reads TGTGCCAGCAGCTCCTATAGTACCAACGTCCTGACTTTC. Translation gives CASSSYSTNVLTF.

In this sample, this clonotype turned up many times. The V gene is TRBV6-1, the J gene TRBJ1-2; D is unresolved. The CDR3 consists of 13 residues. Germline lookup yields CDR1 MNHNS and CDR2 SASEGT. Trimming left V 5 bases short and J 2 bases short, with 9 bases between. The CDR3 sequence is CASSMVENYGYTF. The DNA for the CDR3 is TGTGCCAGCAGTATGGTAGAAAACTATGGCTACACCTTC.

The gene calls are TRBV7-6 and TRBJ2-2; perhaps TRBD1 as D (5 bases). Germline V gene data show CDR1 as SGHVS and CDR2 as FNYEAQ. CDR3 length: 14 amino acids. Trimming removed 1 base at V and 5 bases at J, with 8 bases between. The CDR3 spells CASSLEGETGELFF. CDR3 in DNA: TGTGCCAGCAGCTTAGAAGGGGAAACCGGGGAGCTGTTTTTT.

This clonotype came up many times. This chain joins TRBV3-1 and TRBJ2-5; TRBD1 agrees at 9 bases. Germline V lookup: CDR1 LGHDT, CDR2 YNNKEL (reference sequence). V lost 4 bases, J lost 5 bases, and 5 bases stayed unmatched. This CDR3 is built from 14 residues. CDR3 in DNA: TGTGCCAGCAGCCTGCGGACAGGGGTCGAGACCCAGTACTTC. Residues: CASSLRTGVETQYF.

This clonotype was detected ten times or more. The J gene is TRBJ1-5, the V gene TRBV7-2; weak D call: TRBD1 (5 bases). This CDR3 region has 16 residues. The V end was cut by 1 base, the J end by 0 bases, with 10 bases between. Germline lookup yields CDR1 SGHTA and CDR2 FQGNSA. The CDR3 loop is CASSLGGRYSNQPQHF. CDR3 nucleotides: TGTGCCAGCAGCTTAGGGGGCCGCTATAGCAATCAGCCCCAGCATTTT. Full variable domain (rest looked up from reference TRBV7-2 and TRBJ1-5): GAGVSQSPSNKVTEKGKDVELRCDPISGHTALYWYRQSLGQGLEFLIYFQGNSAPDKSGLPSDRFSAERTGGSVSTLTIQRTQQEDSAVYLCASSLGGRYSNQPQHFGDGTRLSIL.